The source of this T cell receptor (beta chain) is a study of PD-1 blockade in mismatch repair-deficient tumors. Across the whole study: Patients had over 10 mismatch repair-deficient cancer types, all previously treated and progressing. Findings and limits, study-wide: After pembrolizumab, tumor-resident clones rose rapidly, then generally contracted before radiologic responses.

CDR3 length equals 14 residues. V was cut by 1 base and J by 0 bases, with 6 bases left in between. The germline gives CDR1 SGHNT, CDR2 YENEEA. Using immunoSEQ multiplex PCR, the repertoire was profiled, and TCRdb retains in-frame clones only, with some absent. The repertoire holds roughly 10,000 clones, approximately 83% seen once, with 20% to 25% in the top ten. As for time point: roughly 10-day in vitro stimulation with candidate neoantigen peptide 2. Six or seven ELISpot-reactive neoantigen peptides each drove a roughly 9-day in vitro stimulation. A no-peptide control culture served as baseline for clone fold changes. A single count supports this clone. What it binds is not known.

The source material was cells cultured in vitro, sampled from a patient treated with pembrolizumab. The TCR was taken from an adult with mismatch repair-deficient cancer. J is TRBJ1-2 and V is TRBV11-3; D not certain. The CDR3 coding sequence is TGTGCCAGCAGCTTAGTTCTAGCTAACTATGGCTACACCTTC. Translated: CASSLVLANYGYTF.